Each of the 15 T cell receptor beta chains below was sequenced from the same sample in a study of metastatic and nonmetastatic thyroid tumors. TCRdb reprocessed the PCR reads via MiXCR. Here the sample spans over 55,000 clones, almost 30% being singletons. All patients were untreated before thyroid surgery. Sequenced: blood. The receptors derive from a female donor with papillary thyroid cancer or a benign thyroid nodule (not recorded which). Some clones in this sample may be carry-over from other donors' samples.

This clone was detected a few times. The chain carries TRBV12-3 or TRBV12-4 and TRBJ1-5; 7 bases are a match to TRBD1. V trimming: 6 bases; J trimming: 3 bases; junction bases outside the gene matches: 5. The CDR3 runs to 14 residues. CDR3 in amino acids: CASSPTGINQPQHF. The DNA for the CDR3 is TGTGCCAGCAGCCCGACAGGGATCAATCAGCCCCAGCATTTT.

In this sample, this clone turned up a few times. The chain employs TRBV12-3 or TRBV12-4 and TRBJ2-3; 10 nucleotides agree with TRBD2. The CDR3 has 16 amino acids. J gave up 3 bases and V 1 base, and 4 bases lay outside the gene matches. This CDR3 is CASSLGLAGATDTQYF. CDR3 nucleotides: TGTGCCAGCAGTTTAGGGCTAGCGGGAGCTACAGATACGCAGTATTTT.

The table lists this clone with a few counts. This chain links TRBV28 with TRBJ1-2, with D maybe TRBD1 (6 bases). V was cut by 6 bases and J by 4 bases, with 24 bases left in between. Germline V gene data show CDR1 as MDHEN and CDR2 as SYDVKM. The CDR3 loop spans 17 amino acids. The CDR3 sequence is CASSFHGGRGEGYGYTF. CDR3 DNA sequence: TGTGCCAGCAGCTTTCACGGGGGCCGGGGTGAAGGCTATGGCTACACCTTC.

V gene TRBV20-1 combines with J gene TRBJ1-5; possible D gene TRBD1, 6 bases. Germline assignment: CDR1 DFQATT and CDR2 SNEGSKA (reference sequence). V was pared by 1 base and J by 5 bases, with 12 bases between. The CDR3 contains 14 residues. For the CDR3, the DNA is TGCAGTGCTAGAGTAGGACAGCCCTATCAGCCCCAGCATTTT. This translates into CSARVGQPYQPQHF.

The chain uses TRBV5-1 and TRBJ1-6; no definite D call. The germline V gene encodes CDR1 SGHRS and CDR2 YFSETQ. The CDR3 has 13 residues. Trimming removed 7 bases at V and 9 bases at J, with 14 bases between. The CDR3 nucleotides are TGCGCCAGCCGAGAACCGGGCGCTTCACCCCTCCACTTT. It specifies CASREPGASPLHF. The full variable domain, with the rest looked up from reference TRBV5-1 and TRBJ1-6, is KAGVTQTPRYLIKTRGQQVTLSCSPISGHRSVSWYQQTPGQGLQFLFEYFSETQRNKGNFPGRFSGRQFSNSRSEMNVSTLELGDSALYLCASREPGASPLHFGNGTRLTVT.

This clone was counted ten times or more. This rearrangement joins TRBV6-1 to TRBJ1-1, with D perhaps TRBD1 (5 bases). This CDR3 region has 14 residues. Trimming left V 5 bases short and J 1 base short, with 11 bases between. Germline CDR1 MNHNS, CDR2 SASEGT. The CDR3 DNA sequence: TGTGCCAGCAGTAGGGACTACGAGAACACTGAAGCTTTCTTT. Translating it yields CASSRDYENTEAFF.

In its sample, this clone is medium-sized (0.01 to 0.1%). V and J are TRBV28 and TRBJ2-5, with 7 bases identical to TRBD1. Per germline, CDR1 MDHEN and CDR2 SYDVKM. This CDR3 is built from 15 residues. The V gene end was trimmed by 6 bases and the J gene end by 5 bases; junction bases not matched to a gene: 12. CDR3 coding DNA: TGTGCCAGCAGGCTACCCCAGGGGGTCGGGGAGACCCAGTACTTC. It codes for CASRLPQGVGETQYF.

This clone was counted a few times. The chain is built from TRBV7-9 and TRBJ2-1; TRBD2 might be the D (6 bases). This CDR3 is built from 12 residues. Trimming removed 1 base at V and 9 bases at J, with 7 bases between. Germline-derived CDR1 and CDR2 are SEHNR and FQNEAQ (reference sequence). In DNA form, the CDR3 reads TGTGCCAGCAGCTTAGTGGGGGGTGAGCAGTTCTTC. Its translation: CASSLVGGEQFF. Full variable domain (remainder filled in from reference TRBV7-9 and TRBJ2-1): DTGVSQNPRHKITKRGQNVTFRCDPISEHNRLYWYRQTLGQGPEFLTYFQNEAQLEKSRLLSDRFSAERPKGSFSTLEIQRTEQGDSAMYLCASSLVGGEQFFGPGTRLTVL.

This clone was found many times. Other DNA sequences in this sample translate to the same CDR3. The rearrangement joins TRBV19 to TRBJ1-1; 8 nucleotides line up with TRBD1. Germline V gene data show CDR1 as LNHDA and CDR2 as SQIVND (reference sequence). The CDR3 has 13 residues. V was clipped by 7 bases and J by 4 bases; unmatched bases: 5. The CDR3: CASTLTGVTEAFF. The CDR3 DNA reads TGTGCCAGTACCCTGACAGGGGTCACTGAAGCTTTCTTT.

This chain's CDR3 is CASSLRRSLHSPLHF. The CDR3, as DNA: TGTGCCAGCAGTTTGCGACGTAGCCTACATTCACCCCTCCACTTT. The chain couples TRBV12-3 or TRBV12-4 to TRBJ1-6; D is unclear. The CDR3 extends over 15 amino acids. V dropped 3 bases and J dropped 8 bases, with 14 bases sitting between them.

A few counts support this clone. V usage is TRBV12-3 or TRBV12-4 and J usage is TRBJ2-7, with D tentatively TRBD1 (5 bases). This CDR3 has 13 residues. V was trimmed by 6 bases and J by 3 bases, leaving 12 bases between them. CDR3 in amino acids: CASRDSALYEQYF. The CDR3 DNA reads TGTGCCAGCAGAGACAGTGCTCTCTACGAGCAGTACTTC.

This clone has a handful of counts. The chain links TRBV6-2 or TRBV6-3 to TRBJ2-3; tentatively, D is TRBD1 (5 bases). Germline CDR1 MNHEY, CDR2 SVGEGT. The CDR3 is 13 amino acids. V lost 4 bases and J 4 bases, leaving 9 bases between the germline ends. The chain's CDR3 is CASSSRVPDTQYF. The CDR3 nucleotides are TGTGCCAGCAGTTCCAGGGTCCCAGATACGCAGTATTTT.

The chain uses TRBV19 and TRBJ1-2, with D maybe TRBD1 (5 bases). There are 14 residues in the CDR3. V gave up 4 bases and J gave up 4 bases, with 13 bases separating them. The germline gives CDR1 LNHDA, CDR2 SQIVND (reference sequence). The CDR3 DNA reads TGTGCCAGTAGTACCGGGACGGTCATCTATGGCTACACCTTC. Protein: CASSTGTVIYGYTF.

The chain joins TRBV28 to TRBJ2-3, with unresolved D. Germline assignment: CDR1 MDHEN and CDR2 SYDVKM. V lost 5 bases to trimming and J lost 5 bases, with 11 bases between them. This CDR3 has 13 residues. CDR3 DNA: TGTGCCAGCAGTCCCCGACTCCTAGATACGCAGTATTTT. Translating gives CASSPRLLDTQYF.

This chain uses TRBV6-2 or TRBV6-3 with TRBJ2-1; 9 nucleotides match TRBD2. With 4 bases clipped from V and 2 bases from J, the junction kept 3 bases outside the gene matches. This CDR3 region has 15 residues. The germline CDR1 and CDR2 sequences are MNHEY and SVGEGT. The CDR3: CASSLTSGAYNEQFF. CDR3 nucleotide sequence: TGTGCCAGCAGTTTGACTAGCGGAGCCTACAATGAGCAGTTCTTC.